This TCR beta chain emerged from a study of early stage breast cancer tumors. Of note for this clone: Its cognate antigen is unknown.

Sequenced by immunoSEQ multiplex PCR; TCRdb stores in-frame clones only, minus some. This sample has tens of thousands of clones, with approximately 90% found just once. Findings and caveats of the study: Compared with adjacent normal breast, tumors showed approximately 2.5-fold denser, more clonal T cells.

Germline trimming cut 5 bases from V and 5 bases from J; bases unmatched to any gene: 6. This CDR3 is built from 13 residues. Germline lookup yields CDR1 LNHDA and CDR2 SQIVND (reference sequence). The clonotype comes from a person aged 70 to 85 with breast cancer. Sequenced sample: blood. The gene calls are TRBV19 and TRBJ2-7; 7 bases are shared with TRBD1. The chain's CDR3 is CASSRQGRDEQYF. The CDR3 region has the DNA TGTGCCAGTAGTCGACAGGGACGGGACGAGCAGTACTTC.